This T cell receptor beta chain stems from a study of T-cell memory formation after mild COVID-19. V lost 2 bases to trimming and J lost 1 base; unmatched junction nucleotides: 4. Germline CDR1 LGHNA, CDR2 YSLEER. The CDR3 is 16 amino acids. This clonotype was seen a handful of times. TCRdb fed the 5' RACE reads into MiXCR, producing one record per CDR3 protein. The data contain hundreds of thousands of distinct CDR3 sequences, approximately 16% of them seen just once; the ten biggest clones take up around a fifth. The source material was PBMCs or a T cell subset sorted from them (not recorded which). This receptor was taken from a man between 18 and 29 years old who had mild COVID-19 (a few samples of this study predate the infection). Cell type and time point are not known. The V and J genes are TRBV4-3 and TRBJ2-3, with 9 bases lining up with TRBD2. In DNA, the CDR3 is TGCGCCAGCAGCCAACGGGTAGCGGGGGGCACAGATACGCAGTATTTT. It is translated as CASSQRVAGGTDTQYF.